This TCR beta chain is from a study of low-dose radiotherapy and immunotherapy resistance in tumors. Looking at the study overall: Intravenous cyclophosphamide 200 mg/m2 was given every two weeks, one day before radiation and immunotherapy.

Ten or more counts support this clonotype. First-strand cDNA relied on TRAV- and TRBV-specific primers spanning alpha and beta chains. For amplifying TCRs, the PCR ran for about 20 cycles with Phusion, which was used together with a constant-region primer and the adapter on the V primers. TCRdb re-analysed the reads in MiXCR, keeping a single row per CDR3 protein. The sample consists of 40,000 or so distinct CDR3 sequences, 20% to 30% of them appearing once. The CDR3 sequence is 17 residues long. Looked up from germline, CDR1 is MDHEN and CDR2 is SYDVKM. V was clipped by 1 base and J by 7 bases; unmatched bases: 7. Time point noted: after trial treatment. The treatment is: LDRT plus nivolumab, ipilimumab, low-dose cyclophosphamide and aspirin (RACIN trial).

J is TRBJ2-7 and V is TRBV28, with 16 bases fitting TRBD2. The receptor was isolated from a male donor with prostate cancer. The starting material was PBMCs, obtained after low-dose radiotherapy plus immunotherapy. The CDR3 sequence is CASSLLGLAGGGDEQYF. The CDR3 nucleotides are TGTGCCAGCAGTTTATTGGGACTAGCGGGAGGGGGTGATGAGCAGTACTTC.